This entry lists 4 T cell receptor beta chains sequenced from one sample in a study of somatic mutations in cytotoxic T cells in rheumatoid arthritis (dated by TCRdb to between 2016 and 2019). The library came from the immunoSEQ multiplex PCR assay. TCRdb obtained this table from immuneACCESS and retained in-frame rearrangements with V and J assigned. These tables miss some clones; where compared with another copy, unresolved V genes account for less than half of the shortfall, and the remainder is unexplained. The sample table records approximately 17,000 clones; 78% of these occur just once. Roughly a sixth of the sample lies in the top ten. The sequencing input was CD8+ T cells sorted from blood. Source of these receptors: an adult with rheumatoid arthritis.

This clone came up a few times. The V gene is TRBV7-6, the J gene TRBJ2-7; 7 nucleotides line up with TRBD1. CDR1 is SGHVS and CDR2 is FNYEAQ in the germline V gene. The CDR3 has 14 residues. V trimming: 1 base; J trimming: 3 bases; junction bases outside the gene matches: 3. CDR3 loop: CASSLVQGDYEQYF. The CDR3 DNA is TGTGCCAGCAGCTTAGTCCAGGGGGACTACGAGCAGTACTTC.

J is TRBJ2-7 and V is TRBV18, with D possibly matching TRBD1 (6 bases). V was shortened by 2 bases and J by 3 bases, with 11 bases between the two germline ends. The CDR3 is made up of 14 amino acids. In germline, CDR1 is KGHSH, CDR2 LQKENI. The CDR3 region is CASSPGRGDYEQYF. DNA for the CDR3: TGTGCCAGCTCACCAGGCAGGGGTGACTACGAGCAGTACTTC.

The chain recombines TRBV5-8 with TRBJ1-1; 10 positions agree with TRBD1. The CDR3 has 18 residues. With 0 bases clipped from V and 3 bases from J, the junction kept 11 bases outside the gene matches. Germline loops: CDR1 SGHTS, CDR2 YDEGEE. In DNA, the CDR3 is TGTGCCAGCAGCTTGGCCCGGGACAGGGGCAGGTTAGACACTGAAGCTTTCTTT. The encoded protein is CASSLARDRGRLDTEAFF.

The chain carries TRBV7-6 and TRBJ2-7, with D possibly matching TRBD2 (5 bases). Trimming took 4 bases from V and 6 from J, leaving 16 bases between them. CDR3 length equals 14 residues. From germline, CDR1 is SGHVS and CDR2 FNYEAQ. This CDR3 is CASSSTPAGSEQYF. The CDR3 DNA follows: TGTGCCAGCAGCTCAACTCCGGCGGGTAGCGAGCAGTACTTC.